This TCR beta chain was documented in a study of beta chain features in type 1 diabetes. Each donor gave one heparinised blood draw averaging roughly 100 mL. Markers CD45RO/CCR7/CD25/CD127/CD95/CD27 served to sort CD4+ naive, central memory, regulatory and stem cell-like memory cells. A word on this clone: Its antigen is still unknown.

The V segment lost 4 bases and the J segment 2 bases; nucleotides outside the gene matches: 13. CDR1 is SEHNR, CDR2 FQNEAQ, per germline (reference sequence). This CDR3 contains 17 residues. Overall study findings and caveats: Across all four CD4+ subsets, people with type 1 diabetes showed modestly shorter TCRB CDR3s. Sequencing from cDNA could over-represent high-TCR-expressing cells.

Isolated RNA was reverse transcribed in full, so expressed TCRB transcripts were sequenced. The assay was immunoSEQ multiplex PCR, and TCRdb's table has in-frame clones only and misses some. The profile shows 860,000 or so clones, roughly 16% of them singletons. The sequenced sample was naive CD4+ T cells from blood. The source of this sequence is a woman between 18 and 29 years old in good health. The chain combines TRBV7-9 with TRBJ2-7; the match to TRBD1 covers 8 bases. The CDR3 sequence: CASSSTLGTGDTYEQYF. The CDR3 DNA reads as TGTGCCAGCAGCTCAACCCTGGGGACAGGAGACACCTACGAGCAGTACTTC.